This T cell receptor (beta chain) was identified in a study of T-cell memory formation after mild COVID-19. Study-level points and caveats: Prior to infection, memory already included some responding clones, suggesting cross-reactive memory joined.

The CDR3 loop spans 16 amino acids. The V end lost 7 bases, the J end lost 2 bases, and 19 bases lay between the germline ends. Germline CDR1 reads MNHEY; CDR2 reads SVGEGT. TCRdb re-derived calls from the 5' RACE reads in MiXCR, one entry per CDR3 protein. Of about 110,000 distinct CDR3 sequences in the sample, around an eighth were seen once. For this clonotype: Its target is not known.

This receptor was taken from a man between 18 and 29 years old who had mild COVID-19 (a few samples of this study predate the infection). Cell type and time point are not known. This chain links TRBV6-2 or TRBV6-3 with TRBJ2-3; D call uncertain. Sequenced input: PBMCs or a T cell subset sorted from them (not recorded which). The CDR3, as DNA: TGTGCCAGCAAGACCATTCCGGGTCCCCACACAGATACGCAGTATTTT. It is translated as CASKTIPGPHTDTQYF.